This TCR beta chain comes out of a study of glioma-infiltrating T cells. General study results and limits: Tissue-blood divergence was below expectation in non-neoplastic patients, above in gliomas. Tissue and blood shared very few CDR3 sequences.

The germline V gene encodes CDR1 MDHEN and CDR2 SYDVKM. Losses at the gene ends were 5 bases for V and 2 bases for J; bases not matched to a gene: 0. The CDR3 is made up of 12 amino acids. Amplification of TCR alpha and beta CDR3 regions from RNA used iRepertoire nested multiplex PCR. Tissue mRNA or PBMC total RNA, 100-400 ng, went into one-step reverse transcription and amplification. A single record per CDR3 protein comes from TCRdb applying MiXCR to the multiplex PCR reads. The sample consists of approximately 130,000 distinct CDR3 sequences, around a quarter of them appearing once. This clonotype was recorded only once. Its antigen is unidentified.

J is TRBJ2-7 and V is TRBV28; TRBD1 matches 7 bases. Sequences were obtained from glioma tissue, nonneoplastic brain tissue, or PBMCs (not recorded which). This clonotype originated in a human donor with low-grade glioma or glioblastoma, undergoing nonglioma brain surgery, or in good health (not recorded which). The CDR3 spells CASSTGAYEQYV. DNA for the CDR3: TGTGCCAGCAGTACAGGGGCCTACGAGCAGTACGTC.